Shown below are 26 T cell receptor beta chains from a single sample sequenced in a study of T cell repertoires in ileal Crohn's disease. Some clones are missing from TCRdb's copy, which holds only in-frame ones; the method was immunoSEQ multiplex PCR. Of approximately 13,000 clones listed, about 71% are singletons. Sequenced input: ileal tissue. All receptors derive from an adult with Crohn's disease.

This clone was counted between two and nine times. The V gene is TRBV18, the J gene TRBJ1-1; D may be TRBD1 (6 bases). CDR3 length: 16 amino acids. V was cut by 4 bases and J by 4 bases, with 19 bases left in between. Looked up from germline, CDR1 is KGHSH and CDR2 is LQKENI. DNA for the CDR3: TGTGCCAGCTCACTATTACCACAGGGATTGGGCACTGAAGCTTTCTTT. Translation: CASSLLPQGLGTEAFF.

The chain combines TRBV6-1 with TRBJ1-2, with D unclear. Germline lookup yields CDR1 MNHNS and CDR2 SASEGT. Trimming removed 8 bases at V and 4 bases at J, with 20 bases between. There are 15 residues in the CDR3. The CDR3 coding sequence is TGTGCCAGCTCCCCACGGGATCTACTTTCCTATGGCTACACCTTC. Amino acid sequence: CASSPRDLLSYGYTF.

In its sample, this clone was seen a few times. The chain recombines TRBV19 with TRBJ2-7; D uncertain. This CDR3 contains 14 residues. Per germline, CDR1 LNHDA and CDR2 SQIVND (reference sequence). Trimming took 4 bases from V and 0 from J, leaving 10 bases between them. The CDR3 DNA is TGTGCCAGTAGTAGGGCCGCCCTCTCCTACGAGCAGTACTTC. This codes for CASSRAALSYEQYF.

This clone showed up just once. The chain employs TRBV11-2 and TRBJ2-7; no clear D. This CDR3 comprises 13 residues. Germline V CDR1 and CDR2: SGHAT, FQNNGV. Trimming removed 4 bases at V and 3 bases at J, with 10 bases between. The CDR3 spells CASSSDRNYEQYF. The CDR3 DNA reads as TGTGCCAGCAGCTCCGACCGAAACTACGAGCAGTACTTC.

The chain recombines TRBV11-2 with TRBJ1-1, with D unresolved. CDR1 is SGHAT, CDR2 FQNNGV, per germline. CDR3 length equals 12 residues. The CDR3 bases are TGTGCTACCAGACAAGAAGGAACTGAAGCTTTCTTT. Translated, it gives CATRQEGTEAFF.

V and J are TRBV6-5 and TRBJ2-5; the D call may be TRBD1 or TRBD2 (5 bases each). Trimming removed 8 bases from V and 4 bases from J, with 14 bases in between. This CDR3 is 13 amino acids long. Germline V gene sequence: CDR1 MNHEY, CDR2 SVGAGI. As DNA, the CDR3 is TGTGCCAGCCACGGGGCGCCACGAGAGACCCAGTACTTC. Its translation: CASHGAPRETQYF.

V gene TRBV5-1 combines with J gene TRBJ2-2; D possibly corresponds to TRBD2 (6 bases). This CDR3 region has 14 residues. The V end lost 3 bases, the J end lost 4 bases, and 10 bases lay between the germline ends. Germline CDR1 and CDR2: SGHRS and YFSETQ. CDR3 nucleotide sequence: TGCGCCAGCAGCTATAGCGGATCCACCGGGGAGCTGTTTTTT. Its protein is CASSYSGSTGELFF.

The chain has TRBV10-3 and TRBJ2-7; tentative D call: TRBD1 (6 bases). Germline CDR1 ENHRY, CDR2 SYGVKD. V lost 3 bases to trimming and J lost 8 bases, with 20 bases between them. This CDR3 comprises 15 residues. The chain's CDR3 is CAISDRGHPVIKQYF. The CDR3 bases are TGTGCCATCAGTGACCGGGGACACCCAGTTATCAAGCAGTACTTC.

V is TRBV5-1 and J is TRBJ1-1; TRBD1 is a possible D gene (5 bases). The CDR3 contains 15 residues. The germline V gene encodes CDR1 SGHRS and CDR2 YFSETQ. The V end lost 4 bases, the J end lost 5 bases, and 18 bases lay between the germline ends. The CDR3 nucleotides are TGCGCCAGCAGCCCAAGTCCGGGACCGGGGACTGAAGCTTTCTTT. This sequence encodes CASSPSPGPGTEAFF.

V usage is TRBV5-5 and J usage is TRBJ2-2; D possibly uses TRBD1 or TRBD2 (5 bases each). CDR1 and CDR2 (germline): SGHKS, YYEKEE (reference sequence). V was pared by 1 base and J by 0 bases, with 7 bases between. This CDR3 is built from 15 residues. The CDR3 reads CASSLLGANTGELFF. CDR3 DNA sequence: TGTGCCAGCAGCTTGTTGGGGGCGAACACCGGGGAGCTGTTTTTT.

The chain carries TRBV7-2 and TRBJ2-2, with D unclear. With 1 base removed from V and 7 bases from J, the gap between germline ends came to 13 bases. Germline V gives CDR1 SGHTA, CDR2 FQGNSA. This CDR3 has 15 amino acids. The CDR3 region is CASSLGVSQVGELFF. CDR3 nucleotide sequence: TGTGCCAGCAGCTTAGGTGTCTCGCAGGTCGGGGAGCTGTTTTTT.

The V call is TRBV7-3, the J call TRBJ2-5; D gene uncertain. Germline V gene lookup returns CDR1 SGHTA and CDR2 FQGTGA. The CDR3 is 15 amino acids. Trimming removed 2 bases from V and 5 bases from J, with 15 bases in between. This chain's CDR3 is CASSLGRYLGETQYF. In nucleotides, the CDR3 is TGTGCCAGCAGCTTAGGCCGATATCTCGGCGAGACCCAGTACTTC.

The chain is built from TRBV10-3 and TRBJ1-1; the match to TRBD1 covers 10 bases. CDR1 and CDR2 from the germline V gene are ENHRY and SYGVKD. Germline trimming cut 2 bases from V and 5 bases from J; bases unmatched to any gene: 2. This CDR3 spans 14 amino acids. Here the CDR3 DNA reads TGTGCCATCAGTGAGGACAGGGGGCGTACTGAAGCTTTCTTT. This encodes CAISEDRGRTEAFF.

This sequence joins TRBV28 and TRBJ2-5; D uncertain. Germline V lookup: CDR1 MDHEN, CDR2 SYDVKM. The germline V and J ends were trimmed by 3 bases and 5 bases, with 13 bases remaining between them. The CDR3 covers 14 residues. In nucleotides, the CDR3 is TGTGCCAGCAGTTTGGGCAGGCGGTGGGAGACCCAGTACTTC. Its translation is CASSLGRRWETQYF.

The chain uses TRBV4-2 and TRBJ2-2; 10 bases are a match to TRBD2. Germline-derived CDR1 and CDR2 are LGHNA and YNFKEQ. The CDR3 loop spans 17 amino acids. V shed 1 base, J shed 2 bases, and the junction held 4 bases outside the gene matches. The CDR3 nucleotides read TGTGCCAGCAGCCAAGCTAGCGGGGGCCTAAACACCGGGGAGCTGTTTTTT. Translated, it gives CASSQASGGLNTGELFF.

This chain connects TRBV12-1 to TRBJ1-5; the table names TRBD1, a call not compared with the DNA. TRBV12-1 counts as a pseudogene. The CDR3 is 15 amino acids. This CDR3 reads CASSFRTPGGQPQHF. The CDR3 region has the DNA TGTGCCAGCAGCTTTCGGACACCCGGTGGTCAGCCCCAGCATTTT.

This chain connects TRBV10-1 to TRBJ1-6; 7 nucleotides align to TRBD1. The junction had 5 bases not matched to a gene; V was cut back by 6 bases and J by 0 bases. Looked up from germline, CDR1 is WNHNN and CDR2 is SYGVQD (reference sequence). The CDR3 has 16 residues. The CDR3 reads CASSAGDSSYNSPLHF. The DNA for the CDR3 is TGCGCCAGCAGCGCGGGGGACAGCTCCTATAATTCACCCCTCCACTTT.

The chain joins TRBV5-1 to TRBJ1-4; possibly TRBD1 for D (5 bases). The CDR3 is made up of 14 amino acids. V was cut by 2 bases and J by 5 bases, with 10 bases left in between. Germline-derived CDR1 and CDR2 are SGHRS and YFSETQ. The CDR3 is CASSLGQGNEKLFF. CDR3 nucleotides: TGCGCCAGCAGCTTAGGGCAGGGAAATGAAAAACTGTTTTTT.

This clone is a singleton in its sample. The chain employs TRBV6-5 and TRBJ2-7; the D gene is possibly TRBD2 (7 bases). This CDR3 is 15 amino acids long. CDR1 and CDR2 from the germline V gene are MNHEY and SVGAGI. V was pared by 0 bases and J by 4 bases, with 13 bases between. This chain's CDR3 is CASSYSGEGVYEQYF. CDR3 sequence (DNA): TGTGCCAGCAGTTACTCCGGGGAGGGGGTATACGAGCAGTACTTC.

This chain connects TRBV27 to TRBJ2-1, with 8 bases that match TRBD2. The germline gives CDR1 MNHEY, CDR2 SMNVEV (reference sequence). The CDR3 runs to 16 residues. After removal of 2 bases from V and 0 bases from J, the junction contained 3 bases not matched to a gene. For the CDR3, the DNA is TGTGCCAGCAGTTTAACTAGCGGCATCTCCTACAATGAGCAGTTCTTC. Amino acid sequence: CASSLTSGISYNEQFF.

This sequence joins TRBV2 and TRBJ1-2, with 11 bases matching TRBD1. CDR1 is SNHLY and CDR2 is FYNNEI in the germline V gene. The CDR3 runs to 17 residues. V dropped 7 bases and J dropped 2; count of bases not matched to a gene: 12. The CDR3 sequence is CASTGPGQGEANYGYTF. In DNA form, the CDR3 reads TGTGCCAGCACCGGACCGGGACAGGGGGAAGCAAACTATGGCTACACCTTC.

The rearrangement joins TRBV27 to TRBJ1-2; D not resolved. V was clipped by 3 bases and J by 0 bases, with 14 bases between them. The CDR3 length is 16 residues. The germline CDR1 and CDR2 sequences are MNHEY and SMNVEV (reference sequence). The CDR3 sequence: CASSFRRALTNYGYTF. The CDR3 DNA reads TGTGCCAGCAGTTTTAGACGGGCCCTTACTAACTATGGCTACACCTTC.

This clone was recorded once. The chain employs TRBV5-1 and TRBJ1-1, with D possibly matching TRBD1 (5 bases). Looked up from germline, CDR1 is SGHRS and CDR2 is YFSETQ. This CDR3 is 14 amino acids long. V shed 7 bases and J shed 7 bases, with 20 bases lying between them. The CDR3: CASRYVQGSSEAFF. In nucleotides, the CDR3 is TGCGCCAGCCGATACGTCCAGGGATCCAGTGAAGCTTTCTTT.

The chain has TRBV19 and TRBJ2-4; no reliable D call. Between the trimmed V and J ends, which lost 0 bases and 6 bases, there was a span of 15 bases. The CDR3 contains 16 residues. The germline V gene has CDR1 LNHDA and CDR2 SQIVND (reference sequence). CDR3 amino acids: CASSIDGTVWGNIQYF. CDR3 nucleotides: TGTGCCAGTAGTATAGATGGAACCGTCTGGGGAAACATTCAGTACTTC.

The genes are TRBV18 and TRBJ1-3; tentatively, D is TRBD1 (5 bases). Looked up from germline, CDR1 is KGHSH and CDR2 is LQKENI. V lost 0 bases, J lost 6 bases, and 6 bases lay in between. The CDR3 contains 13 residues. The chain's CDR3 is CASSPPGANTIYF. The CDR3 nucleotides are TGTGCCAGCTCACCACCTGGGGCAAACACCATATATTTT.

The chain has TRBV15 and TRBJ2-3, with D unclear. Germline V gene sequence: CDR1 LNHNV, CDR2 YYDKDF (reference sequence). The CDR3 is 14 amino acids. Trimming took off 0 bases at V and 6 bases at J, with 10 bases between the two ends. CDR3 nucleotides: TGTGCCACCAGCAGAGATCAAGGCCCCGATACGCAGTATTTT. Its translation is CATSRDQGPDTQYF. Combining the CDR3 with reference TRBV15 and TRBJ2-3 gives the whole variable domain DAMVIQNPRYQVTQFGKPVTLSCSQTLNHNVMYWYQQKSSQAPKLLFHYYDKDFNNEADTPDNFQSRRPNTSFCFLDIRSPGLGDTAMYLCATSRDQGPDTQYFGPGTRLTVL.